This T cell receptor beta chain was captured by sequencing in a study of vaccination effects on CD4 cells after COVID-19. Broader study findings: The post-vaccine spike-reactive clones of convalescents showed a predominance of new vaccine-induced clones. Missing from the study were early post-infection timepoints, and its convalescent patients were few.

Expansion with viral peptide pools was applied to antigen-specific CD4+ T cells by the ViraFEST assay prior to sequencing. Culture lasted roughly eleven days before CD4+ T cell isolation. The person's infection with SARS-CoV-2, confirmed by PCR, took place between March and December 2020. Approximately 2.2 million PBMC per well received about 9.6 IU/ml IL-2 and roughly 10 ug/ml peptides in culture. Half-medium exchanges with IL-2 medium took place on days 3 and 7. The data were produced by immunoSEQ multiplex PCR, yet TCRdb's version contains in-frame clones alone and is incomplete. The repertoire holds 35,000 to 45,000 clones, with about 78% as singletons. By share of the sample, this clone is medium-sized. The antigen remains unidentified. Germline V gene lookup returns CDR1 MRHNA and CDR2 SNTAGT. CDR3 size: 14 residues. Trimming left V 8 bases short and J 9 bases short, with 20 bases between.

The input for sequencing was CD4+ T cells from PBMCs cultured with HCoV-NL63 spike peptides, taken before COVID-19 vaccination. The receptor comes from a human donor who had a prior SARS-CoV-2 infection. The chain links TRBV6-4 to TRBJ2-1; possible D gene TRBD2, 5 bases. CDR3 residues: CASRREHSLGEQFF. CDR3 coding DNA: TGTGCCAGCCGTCGGGAACACTCCCTGGGTGAGCAGTTCTTC.